This T cell receptor (beta chain) emerged from a study of shared clonotypes between healthy human individuals (TCRdb year 2020). Turning to the overall study: A few men and a couple of women, aged 18 to 49 years, made up the cohort. Each donor's leukapheresis produced roughly between about 0.85 and 10 billion PBMCs. To increase sequencing depth and limit assay-specific biases, TCR repertoire library preparation and sequencing were carried out by different laboratories using diverse techniques. Blood TCR repertoires of four to six healthy adults were deeply sequenced to estimate repertoire size and the extent of clonotype sharing between individuals.

A remark on this clone: No antigen is known for it. Base quality data are lacking; no much larger clone is found one base away.

TCR CDR3 regions were amplified from genomic DNA by multiplex PCR using the deep immunoSEQ assay. For each cell subset, the extracted genomic DNA was distributed evenly across all wells of several immunoSEQ 96-well plates, and each plate served as one replicate. For unsorted PBMC, approximately 0.3 ug genomic DNA, equal to about 30,000 T cell genomes, was loaded into each replicate PCR. Genomic DNA from unsorted PBMC was sequenced over ten immunoSEQ deep assay plates. Purified libraries were measured with a Qubit 3.0 fluorometer, size-checked on a Bioanalyzer 2100, and measured again with the KAPA Library Quantification kit. Every immunoSEQ 96-well plate was sequenced on a separate single-read 150-cycle Illumina NextSeq 550 flow cell. The authors' pipeline ran thus. Because the immunoSEQ output held only junctional sequences and lacked quality scores, the filtering could not match the filtering applied to full-length reads. To assign V/J genes and CDR3, sequences were annotated against IMGT germline references using PyIR, a Python wrapper for IgBLAST v1.9. Reads were filtered out if the reads had weak V/J assignments (E-value above 1e-6), no CDR3, stop codons, out-of-frame junctions, or ambiguous translated residues. V3J clonotypes were defined as sequences sharing the same inferred V gene, J gene, and CDR3 amino acid sequence. To compute the percentage overlap between repertoires, the number of shared unique clonotypes was divided by the size of the smaller repertoire. RTK rarefaction, the Chao1 estimator, and Recon v2.1 estimates of unobserved clonotypes were used to assess repertoire richness. The source is immuneACCESS, and TCRdb retained only in-frame sequences with V and J called. Part of the clones is not carried over; for the studies checked, unresolved V genes explain less than half of this, and the remainder is unexplained. V and J calls and clone size are copied from that table; D and trimming were computed from the DNA. For this sample there are 530,000 or so clones; roughly 79% appear just once. Of the sample, around 13% is held by the ten largest clones.

Healthy HIV-negative adults with no recently reported acute infections or vaccinations were included as donors. Every donor was a Caucasian adult living in Nashville, Tennessee, USA. For unsorted samples, 75 million to 100 million PBMCs were counted and genomic DNA was extracted with the QIAamp DNA Blood Mini kit. Blood was obtained by leukapheresis, after which PBMCs were separated by Ficoll-Histopaque density gradient centrifugation and cryopreserved in liquid nitrogen vapor phase. Overall results and qualifications from the work: Sampling was restricted to blood, and TCR repertoires in tissue are likely to differ from TCR repertoires in blood. Pairwise subsampling indicated that sequencing depth was expected to affect the degree of clonotype sharing among donors. The small number of donors limited the genetic and exposure-history diversity represented.

Including the terminal cysteine and phenylalanine, the CDR3 comprises 18 residues. Here the CDR3 DNA is all that survives: 54 bases in frame from base 1. CDR1 SGHTA and CDR2 FQGNSA are derived from the germline V gene. Here V drops 5 bases and J drops 0 bases, and the junction holds 7 bases not matched to any gene. The specimen was PBMCs. The clonotype was recovered from a woman in her 40s in good health. Some clones in this sample may be carry-over from other donors' samples. The chain is made from TRBV7-2 and TRBJ2-6, and 10 junction bases match TRBD2. CDR3 reads: CASSRGRTSGSGANVLTF. The sequence in DNA is TGTGCCAGCAGCCGGGGAAGGACTAGCGGCTCTGGGGCCAACGTCCTGACTTTC. With the rest looked up from the reference TRBV7-2 and TRBJ2-6 genes rather than sequenced, the full variable domain is GAGVSQSPSNKVTEKGKDVELRCDPISGHTALYWYRQSLGQGLEFLIYFQGNSAPDKSGLPSDRFSAERTGGSVSTLTIQRTQQEDSAVYLCASSRGRTSGSGANVLTFGAGSRLTVL.